The clone carrying this T cell receptor (beta chain) has a handful of counts. The data stem from a study of cytomegalovirus exposure and HLA in healthy donors. Vbeta (60) and Jbeta (13) primers were used in the PCR. The authors' processing: In a later analysis, the count reached about 75 million unique TCR beta chains, with 8.5 million to 14 million shared. Only in-frame clones appear in the TCRdb table, and some are missing; sequencing was by immunoSEQ multiplex PCR. That table supplies the V and J calls and clone size; D and trimming were determined from the DNA. The sample carries approximately 150,000 clones, nearly 80% recorded once. Trimming pared 5 bases from V and 8 bases from J, leaving 15 bases between. The length of the CDR3 is 13 residues. The germline CDR1 and CDR2 sequences are MRHNA and SNTAGT.

The J gene is TRBJ1-2, the V gene TRBV6-4; unclear D gene. The receptor was isolated from a male donor in good health and CMV-seronegative. Sequencing was done on a sample of PBMCs. The chain's CDR3 is CASSSTDSEGYTF. The CDR3 DNA is TGTGCCAGCAGTTCGACCGACTCGGAAGGCTACACCTTC.